The rows below give T cell receptor beta chains drawn from one sample of a study of radiation and T cells in renal cell carcinoma. Sequencing used immunoSEQ multiplex PCR; TCRdb keeps in-frame clones, though not all of them. The sample has 60,000 to 75,000 clones; about three quarters are singletons. Specimen: blood, collected from a patient whose treatment included radiotherapy and nephrectomy. These receptors originate from a man in his 60s with renal cell carcinoma. Both conserved end residues are part of each CDR3. Fields, in order: D gene, J gene, V gene, clone size, CDR3 DNA, CDR3 protein. A D gene is named only where the DNA matches it firmly. Clone size is shown for a subset of rows, as once, few, many or a class of expanded clone.

D: NA
J: TRBJ2-5
V: TRBV9
size: NA
DNA: TGTGCCAGCAGCGTAGCTGGGGAAGAAGAGACCCAGTACTTC
CDR3: CASSVAGEEETQYF

D: NA
J: TRBJ2-3
V: TRBV6-6
size: NA
DNA: TGTGCCAGCAGTTTTCAAGATACGCAGTATTTT
CDR3: CASSFQDTQYF

D: NA
J: TRBJ2-7
V: TRBV6-6
size: NA
DNA: TGTGCCAGCAGTTACCTCTACGAGCAGTACTTC
CDR3: CASSYLYEQYF

D: TRBD1
J: TRBJ2-2
V: TRBV9
size: NA
DNA: TGTGCCAGCAGCGTAGACAGGGGCACCGGGGAGCTGTTTTTT
CDR3: CASSVDRGTGELFF

D: TRBD1
J: TRBJ1-6
V: TRBV5-5
size: NA
DNA: TGTGCCAGCAGCTGGGGTCGACAGGGGGCTGATTCACCCCTCCACTTT
CDR3: CASSWGRQGADSPLHF

D: TRBD1
J: TRBJ2-1
V: TRBV4-3
size: NA
DNA: TGCGCCAGCAGCCAAGATCCAATGACAGGGGCGGGTGAGCAGTTCTTC
CDR3: CASSQDPMTGAGEQFF

D: NA
J: TRBJ2-5
V: TRBV5-1
size: few
DNA: TGCGCCAGCAGCTTGCAAGAGACCCAGTACTTC
CDR3: CASSLQETQYF

D: NA
J: TRBJ1-2
V: TRBV6-4
size: NA
DNA: TGTGCCAGCAGCCCCTTTGGCGGACAGCCACTCTATGGCTACACCTTC
CDR3: CASSPFGGQPLYGYTF

D: NA
J: TRBJ1-5
V: TRBV7-2
size: once
DNA: TGTGCCAGCAGCTTAGCCAAAGAACAGGGAAGAGGAGATCAGCCCCAGCATTTT
CDR3: CASSLAKEQGRGDQPQHF

D: TRBD1
J: TRBJ1-1
V: TRBV27
size: few
DNA: TGTGCCAGCAGCAGGACAGGGCGGAACACTGAAGCTTTCTTT
CDR3: CASSRTGRNTEAFF

D: NA
J: TRBJ2-2
V: TRBV27
size: NA
DNA: TGTGCCAGCAGTTTATATGCGGGGTTCACCGGGGAGCTGTTTTTT
CDR3: CASSLYAGFTGELFF

D: TRBD1
J: TRBJ2-2
V: TRBV6-6
size: NA
DNA: TGTGCCAGCAGCCTAGATGGACAGGGAGTCCCCGGGGAGCTGTTTTTT
CDR3: CASSLDGQGVPGELFF

D: NA
J: TRBJ2-2
V: TRBV6-1
size: NA
DNA: TGTGCCTCGGGGGGACAGGTTGAAACCGGGGAGCTGTTTTTT
CDR3: CASGGQVETGELFF

D: NA
J: TRBJ1-5
V: TRBV4-2
size: medium-sized
DNA: TGTGCCAGCAGCCAAGGAGTGGGGCCCCAGCATTTT
CDR3: CASSQGVGPQHF

D: NA
J: TRBJ2-2
V: TRBV5-4
size: NA
DNA: TGTGCCAGCAGCTTGCCCGAGGACGCGAACACCGGGGAGCTGTTTTTT
CDR3: CASSLPEDANTGELFF

D: NA
J: TRBJ1-1
V: TRBV19
size: NA
DNA: TGTGCCAGTAGTATAGGATGGAACGGCGAAGCTTTCTTT
CDR3: CASSIGWNGEAFF

D: TRBD1
J: TRBJ1-2
V: TRBV7-8
size: NA
DNA: TGTGCCAGCAGCTTAATTCCAGGGGGTAACTATGGCTACACCTTC
CDR3: CASSLIPGGNYGYTF

D: TRBD2
J: TRBJ2-3
V: TRBV19
size: NA
DNA: TGTGCCAGTAGTACGGGGACTAGCGGGGGCTGGGGAACAGATACGCAGTATTTT
CDR3: CASSTGTSGGWGTDTQYF

D: TRBD2
J: TRBJ2-2
V: TRBV29-1
size: NA
DNA: TGCAGCGTTCTTTTTAGCGGGGGGACTTTCGACACCGGGGAGCTGTTTTTT
CDR3: CSVLFSGGTFDTGELFF

D: NA
J: TRBJ2-1
V: TRBV6-1
size: NA
DNA: TGTGCCAGCACCCCGATGGGAAGGATAGAGCAGTTCTTC
CDR3: CASTPMGRIEQFF

D: TRBD2
J: TRBJ2-3
V: TRBV4-1
size: NA
DNA: TGCGCCAGCAGCCAGACTAGCGGGGTCGTGGCAGATACGCAGTATTTT
CDR3: CASSQTSGVVADTQYF

D: NA
J: TRBJ1-6
V: TRBV6-5
size: NA
DNA: TGTGCCAGCACATCGAGCGGGACCGCCTTTAATCCCCTCCACTTT
CDR3: CASTSSGTAFNPLHF

D: TRBD2
J: TRBJ2-2
V: TRBV18
size: NA
DNA: TGTGCCAGCTCACCACCGGGACTAGCGGGAACCGGGGAGCTGTTTTTT
CDR3: CASSPPGLAGTGELFF

D: NA
J: TRBJ1-1
V: TRBV10-2
size: NA
DNA: TGCGCCAGCACCCGGCGGGGGAGTGACACTGAAGCTTTCTTT
CDR3: CASTRRGSDTEAFF

D: TRBD2
J: TRBJ2-5
V: TRBV28
size: once
DNA: TGTGCCAGCACCCCGGCCGAGACTAGCGGGGGAGAGACCCAGTACTTC
CDR3: CASTPAETSGGETQYF

D: NA
J: TRBJ2-2
V: TRBV18
size: NA
DNA: TGTGCCAGCTCACTACGACTGGCGGGGTCCGGGGAGCTGTTTTTT
CDR3: CASSLRLAGSGELFF

D: NA
J: TRBJ1-4
V: TRBV6-6
size: NA
DNA: TGTGCCAGCAGTTACTCGGGCAGGGAGAATGAAAAACTGTTTTTT
CDR3: CASSYSGRENEKLFF

D: NA
J: TRBJ1-1
V: TRBV19
size: NA
DNA: TGTGCCACCGCTGGGGCGGGCGATGAAGCTTTCTTT
CDR3: CATAGAGDEAFF

D: NA
J: TRBJ1-4
V: TRBV27
size: NA
DNA: TGTGCCAGCAGTTTAAGGTTGAGGACCCTGGGAGAAAAACTGTTTTTT
CDR3: CASSLRLRTLGEKLFF

D: NA
J: TRBJ1-3
V: TRBV15
size: NA
DNA: TGTGCCTGTGGAGAGGGCAGAGGAAACACCATATATTTT
CDR3: CACGEGRGNTIYF

D: NA
J: TRBJ1-5
V: TRBV19
size: NA
DNA: TGTGCCAGTAGTATCCAAACGGGTCAGCCCCAGCATTTT
CDR3: CASSIQTGQPQHF

D: NA
J: TRBJ2-7
V: TRBV6-1
size: few
DNA: TGTGCCAGCAGTTTCCCACCGGGGGCCTACGAGCAGTACTTC
CDR3: CASSFPPGAYEQYF

D: TRBD2
J: TRBJ2-1
V: TRBV7-2
size: NA
DNA: TGTGCCAGCAGCTTAGTGACCGGGACTAGCGGGAGTAGATGGAATGAGCAGTTCTTC
CDR3: CASSLVTGTSGSRWNEQFF

D: NA
J: TRBJ2-2
V: TRBV29-1
size: NA
DNA: TGCAGCGTAGCCGGAACCGGGGAGCTGTTTTTT
CDR3: CSVAGTGELFF

D: TRBD1
J: TRBJ2-5
V: TRBV27
size: few
DNA: TGTGCCAGCAGTTCCAGGCCGGGACAGGGTATGGGGGGAGAGACCCAGTACTTC
CDR3: CASSSRPGQGMGGETQYF

D: NA
J: TRBJ2-1
V: TRBV4-1
size: NA
DNA: TGCGCCAGCAGCCTTCAGGCGACAGAAGTTTACAATGAGCAGTTCTTC
CDR3: CASSLQATEVYNEQFF

D: TRBD1
J: TRBJ2-6
V: TRBV12-5
size: NA
DNA: TGTGCTAGTGGTTTGTCGACAGGGCTACACTCTGGGGCCAACGTCCTGACTTTC
CDR3: CASGLSTGLHSGANVLTF

D: NA
J: TRBJ1-1
V: TRBV30
size: NA
DNA: TGTGCCTGGAGTAACAGTCTGAACACTGAAGCTTTCTTT
CDR3: CAWSNSLNTEAFF

D: NA
J: TRBJ1-1
V: TRBV29-1
size: NA
DNA: TGCAGCGTTGATGTACAGGGGAACACTGAAGCTTTCTTT
CDR3: CSVDVQGNTEAFF

D: NA
J: TRBJ1-1
V: TRBV4-2
size: few
DNA: TGTGCCAGCTCTCAGGGTTGGGGTGGCAGGGAGACTGAAGCTTTCTTT
CDR3: CASSQGWGGRETEAFF

D: NA
J: TRBJ2-5
V: TRBV5-1
size: NA
DNA: TGCGCCAGCAGCTACCAGGTGAGGGAGACCCAGTACTTC
CDR3: CASSYQVRETQYF

D: NA
J: TRBJ2-3
V: TRBV5-6
size: few
DNA: TGTGCCAGCAGCACCCCGGGACGTTTGTATTTT
CDR3: CASSTPGRLYF

D: NA
J: TRBJ1-1
V: TRBV5-6
size: NA
DNA: TGTGCCAGCAGCTTGAGTGCGGCCACTGAAGCTTTCTTT
CDR3: CASSLSAATEAFF

D: NA
J: TRBJ2-5
V: TRBV15
size: NA
DNA: TGTGCCACCAGCAGAGATTGGACGGTTCAGACCCAGTACTTC
CDR3: CATSRDWTVQTQYF

D: NA
J: TRBJ2-2
V: TRBV9
size: once
DNA: TGTGCCAGCAGCGTAGAAAGCAGGGCGAGCGGGGAGCTGTTTTTT
CDR3: CASSVESRASGELFF

D: TRBD2
J: TRBJ2-2
V: TRBV11-3
size: few
DNA: TGTGCCAGCAGCTTTGGGGGGGTCACCGGGGAGCTGTTTTTT
CDR3: CASSFGGVTGELFF